What follows are 18 T cell receptor beta chains derived from one specimen sequenced in a study of CD8 T cells in ankylosing spondylitis. Study conclusions and caveats: Blood of patients with ankylosing spondylitis appeared to be characterized by a TCR beta motif of several highly homologous variants.

No antigen has been assigned to these receptors. TCRdb used MiXCR to reprocess the 5' RACE reads, holding one entry per CDR3 protein. Here the sample spans roughly 490,000 distinct CDR3 sequences, about 5% being singletons. Sequencing was performed on blood, either unsorted or a sorted T cell fraction (not recorded which). All receptors derive from a male donor with ankylosing spondylitis.

This clonotype was counted many times. The chain joins TRBV7-3 to TRBJ2-5, with D perhaps matching TRBD1 or TRBD2 (5 bases each). The germline V and J ends were trimmed by 5 bases and 0 bases, with 10 bases remaining between them. Germline V CDR1 and CDR2: SGHTA, FQGTGA. The length of the CDR3 is 14 residues. CDR3 in amino acids: CASSKLGHQETQYF. CDR3 nucleotides: TGTGCCAGCAGCAAACTGGGACACCAAGAGACCCAGTACTTC.

In this sample, this clonotype turned up many times. The chain recombines TRBV7-9 with TRBJ2-5; TRBD1 matches at 7 bases. CDR3 length: 12 residues. Germline-derived CDR1 and CDR2 are SEHNR and FQNEAQ (reference sequence). After removal of 5 bases from V and 7 bases from J, the junction contained 4 bases not matched to a gene. The CDR3 DNA follows: TGTGCCAGCAGCCACTCAGGGGGGACCCAGTACTTC. Translation: CASSHSGGTQYF.

This clonotype was observed at least ten times. The rearrangement links TRBV7-2 to TRBJ1-5; no definite D call. The ends were cut back, 5 bases at V and 0 bases at J, with 17 bases in the middle. The CDR3 consists of 17 residues. CDR1 and CDR2 (germline): SGHTA, FQGNSA. The CDR3 bases are TGTGCCAGCAGCCTACTTTACGAGAGATATAGCAATCAGCCCCAGCATTTT. Protein: CASSLLYERYSNQPQHF.

The V gene is TRBV18, the J gene TRBJ2-7; a weak D match, TRBD1 (5 bases). This CDR3 has 16 residues. V shed 2 bases and J shed 1 base, with 15 bases lying between them. Germline V gene lookup returns CDR1 KGHSH and CDR2 LQKENI. This chain's CDR3 is CASSPFGARVSYEQYF. In nucleotides, the CDR3 is TGTGCCAGCTCACCATTTGGGGCAAGGGTATCCTACGAGCAGTACTTC.

There are many counts of this clonotype. The CDR3 DNA follows: TGCGCCAGCAGCCAAGAGACAGGGGGGACCACCATATATTTT. Translation gives CASSQETGGTTIYF. This chain connects TRBV4-3 to TRBJ1-3; 9 nucleotides agree with TRBD1. Germline trimming cut 0 bases from V and 9 bases from J; bases unmatched to any gene: 3. In germline, CDR1 is LGHNA, CDR2 YSLEER. This CDR3 has 14 amino acids.

This clonotype was seen more than once but under ten times. The chain recombines TRBV30 with TRBJ2-2, with D possibly TRBD2 on 6 matching bases. The CDR3 covers 17 residues. Germline values: CDR1 GTSNPN, CDR2 SVGIG (reference sequence). V was shortened by 3 bases and J by 3 bases, with 20 bases between the two germline ends. In nucleotides, the CDR3 is TGTGCCTGGAGGGGTCGGAGGGGCAGCATTCACACCGGGGAGCTGTTTTTT. Translation gives CAWRGRRGSIHTGELFF.

This clonotype occurred many times. The chain has TRBV12-3 or TRBV12-4 and TRBJ2-1; D tentatively fits TRBD1 or TRBD2 (6 bases each). Trimming stripped 7 bases from V and 4 bases from J, with 11 bases between. The CDR3 consists of 13 residues. CDR3 bases: TGTGCCAGCACCCTAGGGGGGTACAATGAGCAGTTCTTC. Encoded protein: CASTLGGYNEQFF.

This chain uses TRBV7-8 with TRBJ1-6, with TRBD1 matching over 7 bases. With 6 bases clipped from V and 6 bases from J, the junction kept 11 bases outside the gene matches. This CDR3 is 16 amino acids long. CDR1 is SGHVS and CDR2 is FQNEAQ in the germline V gene. CDR3: CASSQRDSRVNSPLHF. The CDR3 bases are TGTGCCAGCAGTCAAAGGGACAGTAGAGTTAATTCACCCCTCCACTTT.

This clonotype has a count of ten or more. The V gene is TRBV9, the J gene TRBJ1-2, with TRBD1 matching over 7 bases. Germline CDR1 reads SGDLS; CDR2 reads YYNGEE. This CDR3 contains 15 residues. V trimming: 2 bases; J trimming: 1 base; junction bases outside the gene matches: 5. CDR3 residues: CASSVRDRNNYGYTF. The DNA for the CDR3 is TGTGCCAGCAGCGTCCGGGACAGAAATAACTATGGCTACACCTTC.

This clonotype has ten or more counts. The chain employs TRBV10-3 and TRBJ1-5; D is unclear. Germline V gene sequence: CDR1 ENHRY, CDR2 SYGVKD. V lost 5 bases and J 4 bases, leaving 12 bases between the germline ends. This CDR3 is 14 amino acids long. The CDR3 region is CAISTDLVNQPQHF. CDR3 coding DNA: TGTGCCATCAGTACGGATCTCGTTAATCAGCCCCAGCATTTT.

This clonotype was observed at least ten times. The V gene is TRBV6-1, the J gene TRBJ2-7; D is unclear. CDR3 length: 12 residues. V shed 7 bases and J shed 0 bases, with 7 bases lying between them. Germline V gene data show CDR1 as MNHNS and CDR2 as SASEGT. DNA of the CDR3: TGTGCCAGCATGAAGATCTCCTACGAGCAGTACTTC. This gives the protein CASMKISYEQYF.

This clonotype was observed many times. For the CDR3, the DNA is TGCAGCGTTGTCATAAACACTGAAGCTTTCTTT. Residues: CSVVINTEAFF. V usage is TRBV29-1 and J usage is TRBJ1-1; D is ambiguous. V lost 4 bases to trimming and J lost 2 bases, with 5 bases between them. The CDR3 is 11 amino acids. Germline loops: CDR1 SQVTM, CDR2 ANQGSEA. Based on the CDR3 plus reference TRBV29-1 and TRBJ1-1, the full variable domain is SAVISQKPSRDICQRGTSLTIQCQVDSQVTMMFWYRQQPGQSLTLIATANQGSEATYESGFVIDKFPISRPNLTFSTLTVSNMSPEDSSIYLCSVVINTEAFFGQGTRLTVV.

The table lists this clonotype with a few counts. CDR3 residues: CASSTTGLAGREQYF. CDR3 DNA sequence: TGTGCCAGCAGCACAACCGGACTTGCGGGGCGCGAGCAGTACTTC. The chain joins TRBV7-8 to TRBJ2-7; possible D gene TRBD2, 6 bases. The V end was cut by 5 bases, the J end by 6 bases, with 20 bases between. Germline CDR1 is SGHVS and CDR2 is FQNEAQ. There are 15 residues in the CDR3.

This clonotype was detected many times. The CDR3 region has the DNA TGTGCCAGCAGTTTATACCCGGGGCCCTACGAGCAGTACTTC. As protein: CASSLYPGPYEQYF. The rearrangement uses TRBV28 and TRBJ2-7; the D gene could be TRBD1 or TRBD2 (5 bases each). Trimming took off 1 base at V and 2 bases at J, with 9 bases between the two ends. The CDR3 sequence is 14 residues long. Germline V lookup: CDR1 MDHEN, CDR2 SYDVKM.

Ten or more counts support this clonotype. The chain employs TRBV4-3 and TRBJ1-4; D is perhaps TRBD1 (6 bases). This CDR3 is 14 amino acids long. V was clipped by 4 bases and J by 7 bases, with 13 bases between them. Germline values: CDR1 LGHNA, CDR2 YSLEER. The CDR3 loop reads CASSLGAVGEKLFF. For the CDR3, the DNA is TGCGCCAGCAGCCTGGGGGCGGTGGGTGAAAAACTGTTTTTT.

In its sample, this clonotype was seen a few times. The chain carries TRBV7-8 and TRBJ2-5; D call uncertain. V was clipped by 3 bases and J by 7 bases, with 9 bases between them. There are 12 residues in the CDR3. Germline V lookup: CDR1 SGHVS, CDR2 FQNEAQ. The CDR3 nucleotides are TGTGCCAGCAGCTTTTCTTGGGGGACCCAGTACTTC. Amino acids: CASSFSWGTQYF.

This clonotype was counted ten times or more. The V call is TRBV5-6, the J call TRBJ2-7, with D possibly being TRBD1 or TRBD2 (5 bases each). CDR3 length: 13 residues. With 1 base removed from V and 6 bases from J, the gap between germline ends came to 11 bases. The V gene's germline CDR1 is SGHDT and CDR2 YYEEEE. The CDR3 coding sequence is TGTGCCAGCAGCTTGCGGGGCCGGGTCGAGCAGTACTTC. It specifies CASSLRGRVEQYF. The full variable domain, with the rest looked up from reference TRBV5-6 and TRBJ2-7, is DAGVTQSPTHLIKTRGQQVTLRCSPKSGHDTVSWYQQALGQGPQFIFQYYEEEERQRGNFPDRFSGHQFPNYSSELNVNALLLGDSALYLCASSLRGRVEQYFGPGTRLTVT.

This clonotype was found many times. V gene TRBV29-1 combines with J gene TRBJ2-1, with D unresolved. CDR3 length: 10 amino acids. The V end was cut by 3 bases, the J end by 9 bases, with 6 bases between. Germline V lookup: CDR1 SQVTM, CDR2 ANQGSEA. CDR3 sequence reads: CSVDLGEQFF. CDR3 coding DNA: TGCAGCGTTGATCTTGGTGAGCAGTTCTTC.